This TCR beta chain was identified in a study of CD8 T cells in ankylosing spondylitis. Study results and caveats: There were earlier reports of some motif variants in reactive arthritis synovial fluid and blood. Characteristic of ankylosing spondylitis blood, it appeared, was a TCR beta motif comprising eight highly homologous variants. Within matched ankylosing spondylitis synovial fluid, disease-linked clones were reportedly significantly enriched.

TCRdb redid the calling of the 5' RACE reads with MiXCR, one entry per CDR3 protein. This sample has 160,000 or so distinct CDR3 sequences, with just over 9.5% found just once. This CDR3 spans 14 amino acids. Trimming took off 8 bases at V and 0 bases at J, with 10 bases between the two ends. In germline, CDR1 is LGHNT, CDR2 FRNRAP. This clonotype was detected only a few times. Its specificity is unknown. The gene calls are TRBV12-5 and TRBJ2-2; D not certain. The sequence was collected from a female donor with ankylosing spondylitis or in good health (not recorded which). The sample comprised blood, either unsorted or a sorted T cell fraction (not recorded which). The CDR3 spells CASRLGTNTGELFF. DNA for the CDR3: TGTGCTAGTAGGCTAGGAACGAACACCGGGGAGCTGTTTTTT.